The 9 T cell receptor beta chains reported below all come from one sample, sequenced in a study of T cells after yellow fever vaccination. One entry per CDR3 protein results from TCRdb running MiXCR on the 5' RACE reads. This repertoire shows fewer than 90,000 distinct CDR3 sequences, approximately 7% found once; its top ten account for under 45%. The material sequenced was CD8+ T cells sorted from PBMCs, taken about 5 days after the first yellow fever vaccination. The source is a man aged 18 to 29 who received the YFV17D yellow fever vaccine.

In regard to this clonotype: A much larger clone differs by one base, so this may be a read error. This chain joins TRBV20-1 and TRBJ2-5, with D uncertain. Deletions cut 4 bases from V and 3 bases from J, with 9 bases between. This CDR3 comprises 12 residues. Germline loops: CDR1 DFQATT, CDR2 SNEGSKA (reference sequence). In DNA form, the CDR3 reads TGCAGTGCTATGTGGGTTGAAGAGACCCAGTACTTC. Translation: CSAMWVEETQYF.

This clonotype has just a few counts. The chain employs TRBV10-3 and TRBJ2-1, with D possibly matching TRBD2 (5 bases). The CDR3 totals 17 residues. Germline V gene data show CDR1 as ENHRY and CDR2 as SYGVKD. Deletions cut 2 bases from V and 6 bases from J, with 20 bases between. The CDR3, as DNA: TGTGCCATCAGTGAGGCAGCTGGAGCGTCCGGACTCAATGAGCAGTTCTTC. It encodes CAISEAAGASGLNEQFF.

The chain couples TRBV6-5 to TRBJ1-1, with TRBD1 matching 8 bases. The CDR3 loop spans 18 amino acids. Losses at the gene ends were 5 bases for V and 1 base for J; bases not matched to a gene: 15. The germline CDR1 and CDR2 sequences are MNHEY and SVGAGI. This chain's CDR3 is CASSPFEPQQGGNTEAFF. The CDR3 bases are TGTGCCAGCAGTCCCTTTGAACCCCAACAGGGGGGGAACACTGAAGCTTTCTTT.

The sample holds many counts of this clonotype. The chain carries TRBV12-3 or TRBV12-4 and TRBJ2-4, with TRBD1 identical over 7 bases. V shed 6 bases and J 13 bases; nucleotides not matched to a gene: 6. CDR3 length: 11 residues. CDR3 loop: CASRTGAEQYF. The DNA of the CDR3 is TGTGCCAGCAGAACAGGGGCAGAACAGTACTTC.

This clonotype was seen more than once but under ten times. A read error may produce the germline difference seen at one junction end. The CDR3 loop reads CSSSLGGTSTNQPQHF. Written as DNA, the CDR3 is TGTTCCAGCAGCTTGGGGGGGACTTCGACCAATCAGCCCCAGCATTTT. V and J are TRBV7-6 and TRBJ1-5; tentative D call: TRBD1 (5 bases). The CDR3 sequence is 16 residues long. CDR1 and CDR2 from the germline V gene are SGHVS and FNYEAQ.

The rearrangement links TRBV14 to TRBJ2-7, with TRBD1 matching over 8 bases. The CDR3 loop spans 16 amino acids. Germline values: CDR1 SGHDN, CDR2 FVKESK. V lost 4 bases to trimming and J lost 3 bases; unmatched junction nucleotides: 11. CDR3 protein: CASSPIGQGQDYEQYF. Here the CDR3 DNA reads TGTGCCAGCAGCCCTATAGGACAGGGACAAGACTACGAGCAGTACTTC. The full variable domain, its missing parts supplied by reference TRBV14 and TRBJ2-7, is EAGVTQFPSHSVIEKGQTVTLRCDPISGHDNLYWYRRVMGKEIKFLLHFVKESKQDESGMPNNRFLAERTGGTYSTLKVQPAELEDSGVYFCASSPIGQGQDYEQYFGPGTRLTVT.

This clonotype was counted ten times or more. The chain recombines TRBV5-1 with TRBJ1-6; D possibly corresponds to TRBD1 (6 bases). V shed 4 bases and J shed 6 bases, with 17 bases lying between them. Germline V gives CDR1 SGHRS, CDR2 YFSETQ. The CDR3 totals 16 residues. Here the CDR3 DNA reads TGCGCCAGCAGCCTCTGGGGGGCAGGTGTTAATTCACCCCTCCACTTT. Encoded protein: CASSLWGAGVNSPLHF.

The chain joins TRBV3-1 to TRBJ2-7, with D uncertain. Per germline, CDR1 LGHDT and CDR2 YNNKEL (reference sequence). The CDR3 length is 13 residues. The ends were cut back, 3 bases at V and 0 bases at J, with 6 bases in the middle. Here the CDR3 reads CASSQGFSYEQYV. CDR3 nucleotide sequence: TGTGCCAGCAGCCAGGGGTTCTCCTACGAGCAGTACGTC.

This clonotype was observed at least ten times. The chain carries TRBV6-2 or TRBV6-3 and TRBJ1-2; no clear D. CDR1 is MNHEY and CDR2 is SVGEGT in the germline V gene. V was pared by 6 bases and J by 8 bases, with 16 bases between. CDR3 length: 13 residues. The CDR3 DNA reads TGTGCCAGCAGATTTCTTCTGAATGCCGGCTACACCTTC. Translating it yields CASRFLLNAGYTF.